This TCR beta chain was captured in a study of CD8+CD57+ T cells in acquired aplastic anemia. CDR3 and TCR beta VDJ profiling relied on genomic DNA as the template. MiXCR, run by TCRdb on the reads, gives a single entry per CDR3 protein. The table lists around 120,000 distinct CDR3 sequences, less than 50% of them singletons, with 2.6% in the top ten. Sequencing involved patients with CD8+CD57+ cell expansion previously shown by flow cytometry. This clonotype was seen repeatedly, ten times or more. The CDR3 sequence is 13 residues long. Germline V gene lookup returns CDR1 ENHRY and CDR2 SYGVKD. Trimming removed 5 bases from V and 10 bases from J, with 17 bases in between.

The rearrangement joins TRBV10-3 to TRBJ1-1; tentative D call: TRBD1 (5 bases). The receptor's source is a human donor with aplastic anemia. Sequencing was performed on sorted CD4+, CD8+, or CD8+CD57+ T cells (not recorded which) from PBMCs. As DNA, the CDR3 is TGTGCCATCAGTCCCTCGGAGGCCACAGGAGCTTTCTTT. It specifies CAISPSEATGAFF.